The clone carrying this TCR beta chain was counted a few times. Antigen unknown. This table comes from immunoSEQ multiplex PCR, and its TCRdb copy is limited to in-frame clones, with some not included. This sample has about 41,000 clones, with around 67% found just once. The ViraFEST assay expanded antigen-specific CD4+ T cells with viral peptide pools before sequencing. With 10 days of culture completed, CD4+ T cells were isolated. Vaccine recipients, nucleocapsid antibody negative, had no prior SARS-CoV-2 infection. Half-medium changes using IL-2 medium occurred on days 3 and 7. The record originates from a study of vaccination effects on CD4 cells after COVID-19. The wider study: The participants, recipients of two vaccine doses, got either BNT162b2 or mRNA-1273.

Overall study findings and caveats: Long after vaccination, the clones induced by infection and by vaccine shrank markedly in size. Few convalescent patients and no early post-infection timepoints were included in the study.

Germline loops: CDR1 ENHRY, CDR2 SYGVKD. CDR3 length: 13 residues. Deletions cut 7 bases from V and 7 bases from J, with 11 bases between. The receptor was derived from a human donor who received a COVID-19 vaccine. Sample: CD4+ T cells from PBMCs cultured with HCoV-OC43 spike peptides, taken before COVID-19 vaccination. The sample's subset: HCoV-OC43 spike overlapping peptide pool stimulation. V usage is TRBV10-3 and J usage is TRBJ1-6, with D possibly matching TRBD1 (5 bases). CDR3 bases: TGTGCCATCACGGGGACGATCAATTCACCCCTCCACTTT. This encodes CAITGTINSPLHF.